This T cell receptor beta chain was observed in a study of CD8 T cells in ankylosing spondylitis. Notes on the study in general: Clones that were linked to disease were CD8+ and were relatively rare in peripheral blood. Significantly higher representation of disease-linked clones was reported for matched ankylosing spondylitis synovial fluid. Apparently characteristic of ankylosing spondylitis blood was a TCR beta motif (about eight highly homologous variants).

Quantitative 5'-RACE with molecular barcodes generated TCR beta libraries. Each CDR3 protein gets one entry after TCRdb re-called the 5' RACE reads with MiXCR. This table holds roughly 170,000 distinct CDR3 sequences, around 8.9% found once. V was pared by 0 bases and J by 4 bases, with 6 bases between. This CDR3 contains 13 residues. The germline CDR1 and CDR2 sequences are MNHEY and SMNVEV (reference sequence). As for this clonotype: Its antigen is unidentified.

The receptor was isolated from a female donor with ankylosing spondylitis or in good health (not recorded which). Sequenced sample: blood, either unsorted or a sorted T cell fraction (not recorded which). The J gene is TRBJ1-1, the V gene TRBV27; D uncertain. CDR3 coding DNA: TGTGCCAGCAGTTTATCAGGGATCACTGAAGCTTTCTTT. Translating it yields CASSLSGITEAFF.